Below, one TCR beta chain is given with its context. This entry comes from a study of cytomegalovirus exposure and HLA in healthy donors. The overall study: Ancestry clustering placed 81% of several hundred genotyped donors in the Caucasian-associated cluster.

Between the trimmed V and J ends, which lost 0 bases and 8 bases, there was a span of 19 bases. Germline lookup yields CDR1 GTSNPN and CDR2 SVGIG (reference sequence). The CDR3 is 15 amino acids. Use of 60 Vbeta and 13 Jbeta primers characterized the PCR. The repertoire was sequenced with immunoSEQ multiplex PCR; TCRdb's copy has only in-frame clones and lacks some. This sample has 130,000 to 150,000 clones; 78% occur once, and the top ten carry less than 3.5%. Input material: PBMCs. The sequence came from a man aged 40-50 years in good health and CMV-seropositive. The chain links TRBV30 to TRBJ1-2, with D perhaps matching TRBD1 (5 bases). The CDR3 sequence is CAWSVPYGRVGGYTF. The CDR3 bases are TGTGCCTGGAGTGTACCCTATGGCAGGGTGGGCGGCTACACCTTC.